This T cell receptor (beta chain) was captured by sequencing in a study of CD8+CD57+ T cells in acquired aplastic anemia. Across the study: Isolated CD4+ and CD8+ cells, once sorted, yielded DNA averaging around 3.1 ug. General observations from the study: Between patients and controls, some 31 CD8+ CDR3 sequences were found in common.

Sequenced patients had shown CD8+CD57+ cell expansion by flow cytometry. The use of genomic DNA as template underpinned the TCR beta VDJ and CDR3 profiling. TCRdb recomputed calls from the reads with MiXCR, one row per CDR3 protein. The sample lists roughly 200,000 distinct CDR3 sequences, less than 65% seen once, with about 44% in the top ten. The V end lost 1 base, the J end lost 0 bases, and 4 bases lay between the germline ends. This CDR3 contains 15 residues. Comments on this clonotype: As yet, its antigen is unknown.

The sequence came from a human donor with aplastic anemia. This rearrangement joins TRBV12-3 or TRBV12-4 to TRBJ1-6; D is unresolved. The sequenced material came from sorted CD4+, CD8+, or CD8+CD57+ T cells (not recorded which) from PBMCs. The CDR3 sequence is CASSLGGSYNSPLHF. CDR3 bases: TGTGCCAGCAGTTTAGGCGGCTCCTATAATTCACCCCTCCACTTT.